This entry describes one T cell receptor beta chain. Its target antigen remains unknown. The CDR3 does not end in the conserved phenylalanine or tryptophan, so this is likely a read error. In the ophthalmopathy patients, disease was moderately to severely active, with a Clinical Activity Score of 3 or more, a NOSPECS grade of 4 or more, and a duration of less than 3 months. Patients with uncontrolled infections, other autoimmune diseases, pregnancy or lactation were excluded. Clinical symptoms, serum thyroxine and TRAb, thyroid ultrasound, and orbital computed tomography formed the basis for the diagnoses. Ficoll-Paque density gradient centrifugation was used to isolate PBMCs from around 10 ml of fresh peripheral blood. Total RNA was extracted with Trizol reagent, and quality was checked on an Agilent 2100 Bioanalyzer. These data come from a study of T cells in Graves' hyperthyroidism and ophthalmopathy (dated by TCRdb to the late 2010s). In terms of the full investigation: Peripheral blood samples were taken at the time of initial diagnosis, prior to any treatment. Once sampling was done, hyperthyroidism patients were given methimazole at a starting dose of 30 mg daily, whereas ophthalmopathy patients were given high-dose intravenous methylprednisolone. The roughly 94 discovery patients were randomly split 7:3 into training and test sets. An independent validation cohort of around 19 hyperthyroidism patients and 15 or so patients who later progressed to ophthalmopathy tested prospective prediction of ophthalmopathy. To identify distinguishing TCR V-J signatures, a discovery cohort of about 100 patients was used, comprising 40 to 45 with Graves' ophthalmopathy and 57 with stable Graves' hyperthyroidism. According to the paper, TCR Vbeta CDR3 sequencing was carried out on approximately 140 peripheral blood samples, which came from fewer than 50 ophthalmopathy, around 74 hyperthyroidism and approximately 17 progressor patients. In several Graves' hyperthyroidism patients, the study also compared T-cell repertoires from thyroid tissue with T-cell repertoires from blood. Results the study describes overall, beyond this receptor: Sample size was not statistically predetermined, and blinding of investigators to group allocation was not performed. In validation, the model predicted progression to ophthalmopathy a median of around six months before onset, with 70% to 71% sensitivity and around 76% specificity. Ophthalmopathy was separated from stable hyperthyroidism by a 13 V-J signature model, with around 88% sensitivity and roughly 84% specificity obtained in cross-validation and 80%/75% obtained in testing. Blood samples also contained most of the expanded thyroid clonotypes (frequency above 0.001), which suggests that blood repertoires may reflect thyroid immune responses.

The TCR beta CDR3 regions were amplified from the RNA transcripts. The TCR CDR3 was subjected to a first round of RT-PCR using the HTBI primer set and the Qiagen OneStep RT-PCR kit. Libraries were constructed in a second round of multiplex PCR, after which size selection and purification were carried out. Sequencing of the libraries was done on an Illumina HiSeq2000 using paired-end 100 bp reads. The source study handled its data this way. SOAPnuke was used to process the raw data, throwing out any read that contained adapters or uncalled bases, had a mean Phred below 15, or lacked an exact constant-primer or identifier match. COPE v1.2.5 was used to merge the high-quality paired reads, and each unique nucleotide sequence was defined as a clonotype. Clonotypes were aligned to IMGT TRBV, TRBD and TRBJ reference segments using MiTCR v1.1. The analysis included only V-J combinations with a frequency above 0.0001, which together covered 98% to 99.2% of the repertoires. A TCS score was defined as the ratio between F50 (clonal expansion) and ExV (chaos), using BLOSUM62-based TCRdist between CDR3 peptides within each V-J. Welch's t-statistics and random forest reduced some 510 V-J features to 10 to 15, which were used in a naive Bayes classifier (R e1071). Thyroid-blood repertoire similarity was quantified with the Morisita-Horn index. TCRdb passed the public sequencing reads through fastp at Q25 and MiXCR, retaining productive beta sequences. For every CDR3 protein sequence, its rows merge into one entry that carries the most common genes and DNA. The V and J calls reflect TCRdb's pipeline rather than the authors' work. Across this sample there are about 59,000 distinct CDR3 sequences, with around 53% seen only once. 2.5% to 4% of the sample is in the top ten clones.

The CDR3 has 15 residues if both end residues are counted. The CDR3 DNA has 45 bases and is translated from base 1. V is shortened by 0 bases, J by 6 bases, and the region joining them spans 15 bases. For CDR1 and CDR2, the germline V gene (reference sequence) lists DFQATT and SNEGSKA. What was sequenced was blood. The clonotype comes from a woman aged 55-70 years with Graves' ophthalmopathy. This chain is built from TRBV20-1 and TRBJ2-1, with the D gene not confidently named. The CDR3 corresponds to CSARDGGSACNEQFL. The sequenced DNA: TGCAGTGCTAGAGATGGCGGATCTGCCTGCAATGAGCAGTTCCTC.